This TCR beta chain is from a study of T-cell memory formation after mild COVID-19. The study, taken as a whole, reports: The study detected some responding clones in pre-infection memory, suggesting cross-reactive memory joined. Unconfirmed was the SARS-CoV-2 specificity of second-wave clones that peaked on day 37.

The J segment lost 3 bases and the V segment lost 6 bases, leaving 7 bases of the junction unmatched. The CDR3 spans 14 residues. Germline V gene data show CDR1 as SEHNR and CDR2 as FQNEAQ (reference sequence). On this clonotype itself: Its antigen is unknown.

TCRdb called the 5' RACE reads again in MiXCR, with one record for every CDR3 protein. The top ten hold approximately 5.2% of the sample, which has around 130,000 distinct CDR3 sequences, 15% to 20% seen once. The TCR originated in a man between 18 and 35 years old who had mild COVID-19 (a few samples of this study predate the infection). Cell type and time point are not known. Sequences were obtained from PBMCs or a T cell subset sorted from them (not recorded which). The chain is built from TRBV7-9 and TRBJ1-1; 7 bases are shared with TRBD1. CDR3 sequence reads: CASRSTGADTEAFF. The CDR3, as DNA: TGTGCCAGCAGGTCAACAGGGGCGGACACTGAAGCTTTCTTT.